This T cell receptor (beta chain) was profiled in a study of T cell responses to AZD1222 COVID-19 vaccine. TCRdb keeps only in-frame clones here, not all; method: immunoSEQ multiplex PCR. The table records approximately 170,000 clones, around 88% of them present only once. Concerning this clone: Antigen unknown.

Study-wide findings and caveats: Spike was spanned by vaccine-associated CD4 TCRs, which were dominant at 160-218 and 743-854. Only a handful of AZD1222 recipients, several in all, had baseline seropositivity. Among the donors, most were white British and more were female, and clonal diversity was possibly underestimated.

Pooling of second doses given at about 4 or about 12 weeks was done. This material consisted of peripheral blood, taken 28 days after the second AZD1222 dose. The sequence was collected from an adult who received the AZD1222 COVID-19 vaccine.

The CDR3 DNA reads TGCGCCAGCAGCAATGGAGGTACGGAGGAGACCCAGTACTTC. Translating it yields CASSNGGTEETQYF. The J gene is TRBJ2-5, the V gene TRBV5-1, with TRBD2 as a possible D gene (5 bases). CDR3 size: 14 residues. V was trimmed by 4 bases and J by 5 bases, leaving 15 bases between them. Germline lookup yields CDR1 SGHRS and CDR2 YFSETQ.